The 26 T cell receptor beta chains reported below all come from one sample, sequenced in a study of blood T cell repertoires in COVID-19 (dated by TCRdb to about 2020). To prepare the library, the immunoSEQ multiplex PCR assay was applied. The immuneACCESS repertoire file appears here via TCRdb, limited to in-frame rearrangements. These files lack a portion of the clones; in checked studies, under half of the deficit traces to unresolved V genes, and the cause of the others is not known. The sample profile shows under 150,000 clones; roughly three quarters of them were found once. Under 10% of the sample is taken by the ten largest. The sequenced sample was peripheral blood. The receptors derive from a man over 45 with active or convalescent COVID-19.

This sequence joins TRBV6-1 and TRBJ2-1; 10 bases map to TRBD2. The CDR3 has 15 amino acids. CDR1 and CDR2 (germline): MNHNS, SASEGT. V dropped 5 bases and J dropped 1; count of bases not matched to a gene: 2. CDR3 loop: CASSSSGSSYNEQFF. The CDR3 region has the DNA TGTGCCAGCAGTTCTAGCGGGAGTTCCTACAATGAGCAGTTCTTC.

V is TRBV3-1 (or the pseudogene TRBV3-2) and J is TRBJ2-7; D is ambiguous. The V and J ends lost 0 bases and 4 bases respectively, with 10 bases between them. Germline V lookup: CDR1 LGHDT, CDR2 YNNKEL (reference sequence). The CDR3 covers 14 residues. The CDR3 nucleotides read TGTGCCAGCAGCCAAGACGGTGCCTCGTACGAGCAGTACTTC. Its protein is CASSQDGASYEQYF.

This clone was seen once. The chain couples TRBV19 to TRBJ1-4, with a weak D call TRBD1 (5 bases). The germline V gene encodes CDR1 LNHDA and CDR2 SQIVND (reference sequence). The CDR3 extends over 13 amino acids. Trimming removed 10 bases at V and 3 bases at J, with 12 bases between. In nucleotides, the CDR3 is TGTGCCACCGGGGGGTTCGCTAATGAAAAACTGTTTTTT. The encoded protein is CATGGFANEKLFF.

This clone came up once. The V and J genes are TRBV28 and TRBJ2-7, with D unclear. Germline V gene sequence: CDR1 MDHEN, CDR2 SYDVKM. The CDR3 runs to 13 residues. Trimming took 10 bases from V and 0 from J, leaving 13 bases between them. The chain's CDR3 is CATVSSDSYEQYF. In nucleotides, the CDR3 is TGTGCCACCGTGTCTAGTGACTCCTACGAGCAGTACTTC.

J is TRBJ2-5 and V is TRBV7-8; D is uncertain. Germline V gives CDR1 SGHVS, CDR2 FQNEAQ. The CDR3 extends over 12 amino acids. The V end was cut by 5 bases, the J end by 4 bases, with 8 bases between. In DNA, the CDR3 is TGTGCCAGCAGCCCCACCAGAGAGACCCAGTACTTC. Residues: CASSPTRETQYF.

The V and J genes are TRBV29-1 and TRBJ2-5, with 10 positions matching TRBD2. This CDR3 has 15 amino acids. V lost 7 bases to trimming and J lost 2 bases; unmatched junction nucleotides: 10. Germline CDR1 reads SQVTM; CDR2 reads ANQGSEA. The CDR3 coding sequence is TGCAGCGCGAGTCGTGGACTAGCGGATCAAGAGACCCAGTACTTC. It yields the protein CSASRGLADQETQYF.

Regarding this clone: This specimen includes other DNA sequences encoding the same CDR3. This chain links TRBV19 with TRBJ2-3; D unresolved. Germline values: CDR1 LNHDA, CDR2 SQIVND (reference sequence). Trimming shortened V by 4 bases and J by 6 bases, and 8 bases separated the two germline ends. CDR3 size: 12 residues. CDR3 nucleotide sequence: TGTGCCAGTAGTACTTCTGCGGATACGCAGTATTTT. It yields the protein CASSTSADTQYF.

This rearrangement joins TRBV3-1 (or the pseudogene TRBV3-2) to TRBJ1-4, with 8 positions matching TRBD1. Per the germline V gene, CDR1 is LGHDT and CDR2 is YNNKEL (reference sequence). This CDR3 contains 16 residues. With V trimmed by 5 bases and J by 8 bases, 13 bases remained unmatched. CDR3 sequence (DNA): TGTGCCAGCAGCAACCCCCGGACAGGGTCTATAGAAAAACTGTTTTTT. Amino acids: CASSNPRTGSIEKLFF.

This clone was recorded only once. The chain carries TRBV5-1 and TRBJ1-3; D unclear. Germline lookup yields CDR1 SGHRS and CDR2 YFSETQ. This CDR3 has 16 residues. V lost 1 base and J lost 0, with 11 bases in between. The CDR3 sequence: CASSLTRLDSGNTIYF. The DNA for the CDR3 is TGCGCCAGCAGCTTGACCAGGCTGGACTCTGGAAACACCATATATTTT.

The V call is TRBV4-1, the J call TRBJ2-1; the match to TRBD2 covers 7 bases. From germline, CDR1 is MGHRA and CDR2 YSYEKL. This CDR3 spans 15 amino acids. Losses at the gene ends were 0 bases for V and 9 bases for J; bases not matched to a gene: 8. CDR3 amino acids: CASSQDPTSFSEQFF. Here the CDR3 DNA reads TGCGCCAGCAGCCAAGATCCGACTAGCTTTAGTGAGCAGTTCTTC.

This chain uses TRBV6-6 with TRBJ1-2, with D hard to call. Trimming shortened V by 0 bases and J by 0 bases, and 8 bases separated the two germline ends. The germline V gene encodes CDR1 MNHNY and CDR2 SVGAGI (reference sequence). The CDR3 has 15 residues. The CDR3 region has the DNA TGTGCCAGCAGTTACTCGGGCACCGCTAACTATGGCTACACCTTC. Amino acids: CASSYSGTANYGYTF.

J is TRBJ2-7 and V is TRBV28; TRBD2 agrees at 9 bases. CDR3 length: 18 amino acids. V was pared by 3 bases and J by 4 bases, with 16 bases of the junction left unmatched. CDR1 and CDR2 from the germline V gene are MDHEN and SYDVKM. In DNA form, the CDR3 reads TGTGCCAGCAGTTTCCTCGTTAGCTCTAGCGGGAATTTGTACGAGCAGTACTTC. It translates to CASSFLVSSSGNLYEQYF.

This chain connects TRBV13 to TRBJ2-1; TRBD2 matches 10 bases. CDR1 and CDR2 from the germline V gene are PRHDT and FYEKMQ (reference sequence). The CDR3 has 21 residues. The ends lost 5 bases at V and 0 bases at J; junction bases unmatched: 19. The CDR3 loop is CASSPLDSGTSEMSSYNEQFF. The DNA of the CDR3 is TGTGCCAGCAGCCCCCTTGACTCCGGGACTAGCGAGATGAGCTCCTACAATGAGCAGTTCTTC.

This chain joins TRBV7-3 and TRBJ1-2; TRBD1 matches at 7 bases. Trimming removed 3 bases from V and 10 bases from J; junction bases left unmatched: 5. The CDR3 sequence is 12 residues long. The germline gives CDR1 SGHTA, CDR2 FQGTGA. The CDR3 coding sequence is TGTGCCAGCAGCTTTGAACAGGGGATCTACACCTTC. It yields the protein CASSFEQGIYTF.

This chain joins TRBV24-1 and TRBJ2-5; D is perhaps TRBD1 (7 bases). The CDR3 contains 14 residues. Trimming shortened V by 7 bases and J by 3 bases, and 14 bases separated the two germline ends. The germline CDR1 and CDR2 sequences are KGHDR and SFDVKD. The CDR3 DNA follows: TGTGCCACCAGCCCTCGCAGGGGGGAAGAGACCCAGTACTTC. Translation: CATSPRRGEETQYF.

The CDR3 sequence: CASSETSGRASDTQYF. DNA of the CDR3: TGTGCCAGCAGCGAGACTAGCGGGAGGGCATCAGATACGCAGTATTTT. The rearrangement links TRBV4-2 to TRBJ2-3, with 14 bases fitting TRBD2. V lost 5 bases to trimming and J lost 4 bases; unmatched junction nucleotides: 5. The CDR3 spans 16 residues. Looked up from germline, CDR1 is LGHNA and CDR2 is YNFKEQ.

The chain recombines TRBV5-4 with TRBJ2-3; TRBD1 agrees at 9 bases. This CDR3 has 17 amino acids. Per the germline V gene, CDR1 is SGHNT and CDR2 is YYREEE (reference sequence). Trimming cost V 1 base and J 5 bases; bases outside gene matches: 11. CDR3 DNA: TGTGCCAGCAGCTTGCGTTGGGACAGGGTGCGGGGAGATACGCAGTATTTT. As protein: CASSLRWDRVRGDTQYF.

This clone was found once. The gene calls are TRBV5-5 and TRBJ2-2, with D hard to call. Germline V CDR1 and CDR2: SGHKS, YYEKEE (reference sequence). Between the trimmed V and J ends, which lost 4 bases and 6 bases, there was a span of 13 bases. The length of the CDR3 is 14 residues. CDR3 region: CASSRQGEAGELFF. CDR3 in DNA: TGTGCCAGCAGCCGGCAAGGAGAAGCCGGGGAGCTGTTTTTT. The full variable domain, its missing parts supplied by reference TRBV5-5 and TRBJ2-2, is DAGVTQSPTHLIKTRGQQVTLRCSPISGHKSVSWYQQVLGQGPQFIFQYYEKEERGRGNFPDRFSARQFPNYSSELNVNALLLGDSALYLCASSRQGEAGELFFGEGSRLTVL.

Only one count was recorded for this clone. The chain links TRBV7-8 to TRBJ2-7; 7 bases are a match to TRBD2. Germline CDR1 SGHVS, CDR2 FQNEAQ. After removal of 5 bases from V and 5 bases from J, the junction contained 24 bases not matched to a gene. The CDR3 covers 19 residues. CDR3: CASSVLDISGKERKDEQYF. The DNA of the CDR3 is TGTGCCAGCAGCGTCTTGGACATAAGCGGGAAGGAAAGGAAGGACGAGCAGTACTTC.

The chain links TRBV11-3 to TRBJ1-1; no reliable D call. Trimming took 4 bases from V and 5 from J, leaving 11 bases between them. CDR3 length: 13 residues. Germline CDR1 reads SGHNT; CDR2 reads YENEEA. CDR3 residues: CASSSGLWTEAFF. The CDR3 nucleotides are TGTGCCAGCAGCTCAGGACTTTGGACTGAAGCTTTCTTT.

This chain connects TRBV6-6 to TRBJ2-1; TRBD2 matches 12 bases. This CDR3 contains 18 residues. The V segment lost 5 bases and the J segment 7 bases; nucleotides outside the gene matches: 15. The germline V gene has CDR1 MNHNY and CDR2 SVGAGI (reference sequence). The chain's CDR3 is CASSPLAGGLRVRNEQFF. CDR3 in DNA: TGTGCCAGCAGTCCCCTAGCGGGAGGGCTAAGGGTTAGGAATGAGCAGTTCTTC.

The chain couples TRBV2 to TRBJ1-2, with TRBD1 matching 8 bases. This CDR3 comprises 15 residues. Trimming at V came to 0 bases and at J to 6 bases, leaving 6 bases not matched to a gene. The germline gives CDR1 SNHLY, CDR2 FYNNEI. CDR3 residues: CASSEARTGNDGYTF. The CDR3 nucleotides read TGTGCCAGCAGTGAAGCCCGGACAGGGAATGATGGCTACACCTTC.

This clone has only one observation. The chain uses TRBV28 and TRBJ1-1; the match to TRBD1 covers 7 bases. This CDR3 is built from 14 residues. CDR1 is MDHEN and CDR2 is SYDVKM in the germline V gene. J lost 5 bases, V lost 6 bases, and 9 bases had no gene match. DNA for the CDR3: TGTGCCAGCAGGCGACCAGGGGGGAAGACTGAAGCTTTCTTT. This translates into CASRRPGGKTEAFF.

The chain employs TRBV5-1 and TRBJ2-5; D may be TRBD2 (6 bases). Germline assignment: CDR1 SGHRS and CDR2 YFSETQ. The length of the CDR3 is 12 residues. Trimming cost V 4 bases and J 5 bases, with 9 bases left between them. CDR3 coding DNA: TGCGCCAGCAGCATACGGGGGGAGACCCAGTACTTC. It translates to CASSIRGETQYF. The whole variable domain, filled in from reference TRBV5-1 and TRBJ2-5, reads KAGVTQTPRYLIKTRGQQVTLSCSPISGHRSVSWYQQTPGQGLQFLFEYFSETQRNKGNFPGRFSGRQFSNSRSEMNVSTLELGDSALYLCASSIRGETQYFGPGTRLLVL.

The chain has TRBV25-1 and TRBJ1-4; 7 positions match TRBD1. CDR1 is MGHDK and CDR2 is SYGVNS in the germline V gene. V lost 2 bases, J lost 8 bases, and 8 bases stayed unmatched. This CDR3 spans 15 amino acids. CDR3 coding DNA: TGTGCCAGCAGTGAAGACAGGGAGCCACAGGAAAAACTGTTTTTT. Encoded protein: CASSEDREPQEKLFF.

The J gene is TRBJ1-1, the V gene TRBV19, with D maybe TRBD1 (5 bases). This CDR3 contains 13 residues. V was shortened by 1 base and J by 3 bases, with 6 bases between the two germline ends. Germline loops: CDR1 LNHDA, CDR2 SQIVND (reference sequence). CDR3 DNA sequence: TGTGCCAGTAGTATAGCCAGGGACACTGAAGCTTTCTTT. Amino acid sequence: CASSIARDTEAFF.